Listed below are T cell receptor beta chains from one sample, sequenced in a study of identical twins. TCRdb reprocessed the 5' RACE reads via MiXCR and lists one record per CDR3 protein. The sample consists of about 1.7 million distinct CDR3 sequences, about 30% of them appearing once. The source material was cord blood. The receptors come from a newborn girl in good health. The CDR3 runs from the conserved cysteine through the conserved F or W. Fields, in order: V gene, D gene, J gene, CDR3 protein. D genes are given only for firm matches.

TRBV7-2	NA	TRBJ2-3	CASSLEGLAIRADTQYF
TRBV12-3/TRBV12-4	TRBD1	TRBJ1-1	CASSAPGQGNTEAFF
TRBV18	NA	TRBJ2-5	CASSPLRGFQETQYF
TRBV5-1	NA	TRBJ2-3	CASSLVPSPDTQYF
TRBV12-3/TRBV12-4	TRBD2	TRBJ2-7	CASSLQAGVGYEQYF
TRBV4-1	NA	TRBJ1-5	CASSQVFGSLRDSNQPQHF
TRBV28	TRBD2	TRBJ2-1	CASRPGTTYGHEQFF
TRBV4-2	TRBD2	TRBJ2-3	CASSQALQGGRLWTDTQYF
TRBV5-1	NA	TRBJ1-4	CASSGEGQEKLFF
TRBV7-9	TRBD1	TRBJ2-7	CASSTRAGDRGSYEQYF
TRBV20-1	NA	TRBJ2-1	CSAMTSEYEQFF
TRBV5-1	TRBD1	TRBJ1-2	CASSSSLGQVNYGYTF
TRBV7-2	NA	TRBJ2-4	CASSPIADKNIQYF
TRBV20-1	NA	TRBJ2-7	CSASGYGTYEQYF
TRBV12-3/TRBV12-4	TRBD1	TRBJ2-1	CASSFGTGDYNEQFF
TRBV10-1	NA	TRBJ1-2	CASSESYRDYGYTF
TRBV4-2	TRBD2	TRBJ2-7	CASSLNVQTSGRAGSYEQYF
TRBV3-1	TRBD1	TRBJ1-1	CASSRQGSGKAFF
TRBV5-1	TRBD2	TRBJ2-7	CASSLYAGVIHNEQYF
TRBV6-5	TRBD1	TRBJ2-7	CASSYGRQGYEQYF
TRBV5-1	TRBD1	TRBJ2-3	CASSFTGTGVDTQYF
TRBV29-1	NA	TRBJ1-2	CSVEGTKSGYTF
TRBV10-3	NA	TRBJ2-7	CAIRAPERGDSYEQYF
TRBV5-1	NA	TRBJ1-6	CASSSGQTNSPLHF
TRBV11-2	TRBD1	TRBJ2-3	CASSLDRGTGGTDTQYF
TRBV20-1	NA	TRBJ2-5	CSASPRGETQYF
TRBV7-7	NA	TRBJ2-1	CASSPGLGGLDEQFF
TRBV20-1	NA	TRBJ1-1	CSARRGAMNTEAFF
TRBV12-3/TRBV12-4	NA	TRBJ2-1	CASSTRQTSSYNEQFF
TRBV5-1	TRBD1	TRBJ1-2	CASSLEAQGANYGYTF
TRBV12-3/TRBV12-4	NA	TRBJ2-1	CASSFLLGSPVLNNEQFF
TRBV3-1	NA	TRBJ2-5	CASSHEGLHRSNEQYF
TRBV20-1	NA	TRBJ2-1	CSARGRPGLAMGEQFF
TRBV6-2/TRBV6-3	TRBD2	TRBJ2-7	CASSYETGGMYEQYF
TRBV28	TRBD1	TRBJ2-7	CASSLYRTGGSEQYF
TRBV18	NA	TRBJ1-1	CASSPGGMNTEAFF
TRBV5-5	TRBD1	TRBJ1-2	CASSQREGAFLEGYTF
TRBV29-1	NA	TRBJ2-7	CSVESSSYEQYF
TRBV6-1	NA	TRBJ1-1	CASSFLQNTEAFF
TRBV29-1	NA	TRBJ2-4	CSVQKMMLAKNIQYF
TRBV12-3/TRBV12-4	NA	TRBJ2-7	CASSLSTRRDYEQYF
TRBV29-1	TRBD1	TRBJ1-1	CSGTGGGRGSDTEAFF
TRBV2	TRBD2	TRBJ2-5	CASSRPLAGALQETQYF
TRBV3-1	NA	TRBJ1-1	CASSQAGYTEAFF
TRBV27	NA	TRBJ1-1	CASSSTVHTEAFF
TRBV20-1	TRBD2	TRBJ2-7	CSAAGLAGDQSYEQYF